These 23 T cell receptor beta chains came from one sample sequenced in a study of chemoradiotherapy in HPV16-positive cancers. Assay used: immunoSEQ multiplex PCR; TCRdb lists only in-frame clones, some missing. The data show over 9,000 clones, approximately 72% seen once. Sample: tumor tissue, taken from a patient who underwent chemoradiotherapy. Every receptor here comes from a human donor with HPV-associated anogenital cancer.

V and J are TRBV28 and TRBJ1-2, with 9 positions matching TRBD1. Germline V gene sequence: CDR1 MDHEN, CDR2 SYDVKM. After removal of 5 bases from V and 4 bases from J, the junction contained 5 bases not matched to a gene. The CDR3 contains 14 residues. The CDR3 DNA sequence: TGTGCCAGCAGTGCCGGGACAGGGCCCTATGGCTACACCTTC. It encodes CASSAGTGPYGYTF.

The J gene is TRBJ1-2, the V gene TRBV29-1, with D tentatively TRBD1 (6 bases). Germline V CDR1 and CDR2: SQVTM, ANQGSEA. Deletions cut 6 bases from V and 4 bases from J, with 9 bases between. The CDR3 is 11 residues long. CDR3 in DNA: TGCAGCGTATGGGACACCTATGGCTACACCTTC. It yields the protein CSVWDTYGYTF.

CDR3 nucleotide sequence: TGTGCCAGCAGTGAAGACATGCCCTATGCTTTCTTT. It specifies CASSEDMPYAFF. The chain couples TRBV6-1 to TRBJ1-1; D gene ambiguous. Germline lookup yields CDR1 MNHNS and CDR2 SASEGT. Trimming stripped 1 base from V and 11 bases from J, with 11 bases between. The CDR3 extends over 12 amino acids.

Written as DNA, the CDR3 is TGCGCCAGCAGCTCTACCCCGGGCACTGAAGCTTTCTTT. Translating it yields CASSSTPGTEAFF. The chain combines TRBV5-1 with TRBJ1-1; D is uncertain. The ends were cut back, 3 bases at V and 4 bases at J, with 10 bases in the middle. This CDR3 is built from 13 residues. From germline, CDR1 is SGHRS and CDR2 YFSETQ.

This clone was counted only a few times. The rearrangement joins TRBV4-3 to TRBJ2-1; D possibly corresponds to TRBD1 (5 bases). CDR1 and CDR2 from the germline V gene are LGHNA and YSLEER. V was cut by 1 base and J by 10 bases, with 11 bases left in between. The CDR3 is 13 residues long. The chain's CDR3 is CASSQAAAGEQFF. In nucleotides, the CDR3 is TGCGCCAGCAGCCAAGCCGCCGCAGGGGAGCAGTTCTTC.

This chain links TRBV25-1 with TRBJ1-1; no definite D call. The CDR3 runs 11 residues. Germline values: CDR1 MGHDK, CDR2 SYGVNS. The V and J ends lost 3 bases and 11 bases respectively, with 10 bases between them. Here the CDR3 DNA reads TGTGCCAGCAGTGAGATGACGATGGCTTTCTTT. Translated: CASSEMTMAFF.

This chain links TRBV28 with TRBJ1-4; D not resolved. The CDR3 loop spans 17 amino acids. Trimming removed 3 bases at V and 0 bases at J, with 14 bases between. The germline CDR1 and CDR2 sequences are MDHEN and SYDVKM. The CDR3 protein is CASSFYSLQPTNEKLFF. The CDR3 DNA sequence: TGTGCCAGCAGTTTTTACAGCCTGCAACCAACTAATGAAAAACTGTTTTTT.

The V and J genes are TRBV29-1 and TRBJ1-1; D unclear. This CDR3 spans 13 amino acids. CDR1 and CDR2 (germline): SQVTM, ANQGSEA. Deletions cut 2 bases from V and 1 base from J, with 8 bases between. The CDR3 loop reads CSVERTSNTEAFF. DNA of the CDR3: TGCAGCGTTGAAAGGACGTCGAACACTGAAGCTTTCTTT. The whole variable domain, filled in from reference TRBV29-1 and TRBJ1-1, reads SAVISQKPSRDICQRGTSLTIQCQVDSQVTMMFWYRQQPGQSLTLIATANQGSEATYESGFVIDKFPISRPNLTFSTLTVSNMSPEDSSIYLCSVERTSNTEAFFGQGTRLTVV.

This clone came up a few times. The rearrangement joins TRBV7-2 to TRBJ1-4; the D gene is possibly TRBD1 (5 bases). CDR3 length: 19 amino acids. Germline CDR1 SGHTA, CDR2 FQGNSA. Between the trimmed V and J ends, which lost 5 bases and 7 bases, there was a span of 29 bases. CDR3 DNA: TGTGCCAGCAGCCCTAACGGGGCATTGGCCTTCTCTTTGGGTGAAAAACTGTTTTTT. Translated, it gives CASSPNGALAFSLGEKLFF.

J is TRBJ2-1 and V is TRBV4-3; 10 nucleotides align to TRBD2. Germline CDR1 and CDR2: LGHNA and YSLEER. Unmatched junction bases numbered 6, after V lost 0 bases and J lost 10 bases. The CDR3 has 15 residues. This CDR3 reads CASSQDIAGGWEQFF. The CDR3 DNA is TGCGCCAGCAGCCAAGATATAGCGGGGGGCTGGGAGCAGTTCTTC.

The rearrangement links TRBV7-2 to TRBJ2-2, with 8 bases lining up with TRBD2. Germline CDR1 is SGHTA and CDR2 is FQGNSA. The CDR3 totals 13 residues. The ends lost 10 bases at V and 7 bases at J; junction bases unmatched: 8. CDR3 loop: CATRGGAGGELFF. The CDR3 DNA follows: TGTGCCACCCGGGGGGGCGCAGGCGGGGAGCTGTTTTTT.

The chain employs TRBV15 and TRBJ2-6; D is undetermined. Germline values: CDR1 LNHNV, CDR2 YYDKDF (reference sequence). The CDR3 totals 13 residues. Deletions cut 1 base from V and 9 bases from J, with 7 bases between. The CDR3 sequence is CATSRVVSNVLTF. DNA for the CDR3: TGTGCCACCAGCAGAGTGGTAAGCAACGTCCTGACTTTC.

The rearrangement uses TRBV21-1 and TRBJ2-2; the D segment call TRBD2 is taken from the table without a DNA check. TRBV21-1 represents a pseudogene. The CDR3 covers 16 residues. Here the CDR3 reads CASSGGLAGVTGELFF. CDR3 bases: TGTGCCAGCAGCGGGGGACTAGCGGGGGTCACCGGGGAGCTGTTTTTT.

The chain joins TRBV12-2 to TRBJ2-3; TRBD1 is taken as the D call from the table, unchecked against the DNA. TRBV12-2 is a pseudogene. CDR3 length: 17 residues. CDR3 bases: TGTGCAAGTCGCTTAGAAGGAGTCAGGGATTGCACAGATACGCAGTATTTT. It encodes CASRLEGVRDCTDTQYF.

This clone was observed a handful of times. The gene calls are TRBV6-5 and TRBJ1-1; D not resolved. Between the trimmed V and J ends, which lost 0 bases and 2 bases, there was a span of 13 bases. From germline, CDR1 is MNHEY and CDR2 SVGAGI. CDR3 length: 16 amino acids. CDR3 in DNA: TGTGCCAGCAGTTACTCAGTCCTCGGAGGAAACACTGAAGCTTTCTTT. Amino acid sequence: CASSYSVLGGNTEAFF.

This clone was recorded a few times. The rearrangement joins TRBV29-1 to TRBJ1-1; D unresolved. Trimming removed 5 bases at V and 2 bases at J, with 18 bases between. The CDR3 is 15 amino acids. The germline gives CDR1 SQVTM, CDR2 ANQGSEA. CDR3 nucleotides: TGCAGCGTTACGAACGATCTAACGGGTAACACTGAAGCTTTCTTT. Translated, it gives CSVTNDLTGNTEAFF.

CDR3 sequence (DNA): TGCGCCAGCAGCTTGACTACAGGGGCCTATGGCTACACCTTC. This encodes CASSLTTGAYGYTF. The rearrangement uses TRBV5-1 and TRBJ1-2, with TRBD1 matching 7 bases. The germline V gene encodes CDR1 SGHRS and CDR2 YFSETQ. The CDR3 is 14 residues long. The V segment lost 1 base and the J segment 4 bases; nucleotides outside the gene matches: 4.

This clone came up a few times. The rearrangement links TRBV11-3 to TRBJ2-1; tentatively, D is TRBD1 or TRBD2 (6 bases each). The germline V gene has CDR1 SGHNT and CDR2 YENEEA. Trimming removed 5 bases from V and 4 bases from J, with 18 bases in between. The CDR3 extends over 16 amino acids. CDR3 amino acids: CASSEGGRRAYNEQFF. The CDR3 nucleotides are TGTGCCAGCAGCGAAGGGGGGCGGCGGGCTTACAATGAGCAGTTCTTC.

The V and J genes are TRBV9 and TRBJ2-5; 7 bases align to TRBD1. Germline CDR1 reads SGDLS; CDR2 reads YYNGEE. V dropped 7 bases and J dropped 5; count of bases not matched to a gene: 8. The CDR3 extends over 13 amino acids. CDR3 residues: CASGQTGEETQYF. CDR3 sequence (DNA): TGTGCCAGCGGTCAAACAGGGGAGGAGACCCAGTACTTC. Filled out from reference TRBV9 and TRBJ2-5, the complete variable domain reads DSGVTQTPKHLITATGQRVTLRCSPRSGDLSVYWYQQSLDQGLQFLIQYYNGEERAKGNILERFSAQQFPDLHSELNLSSLELGDSALYFCASGQTGEETQYFGPGTRLLVL.

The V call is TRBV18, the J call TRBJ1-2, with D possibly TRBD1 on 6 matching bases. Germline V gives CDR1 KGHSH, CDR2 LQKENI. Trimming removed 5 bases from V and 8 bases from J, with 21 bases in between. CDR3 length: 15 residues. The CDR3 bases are TGTGCCAGCTCAAAGAACGCGGACCCGACAGGCGGCTACACCTTC. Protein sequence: CASSKNADPTGGYTF.

The DNA of the CDR3 is TGTGCCAGCAGCTTAGAGCGGGTGGGGGAGGCTCGGCAGTTCTTC. Translated, it gives CASSLERVGEARQFF. This chain connects TRBV11-3 to TRBJ2-1, with TRBD2 as a possible D gene (6 bases). V lost 0 bases and J lost 12, with 18 bases in between. The CDR3 runs to 15 residues. Germline V lookup: CDR1 SGHNT, CDR2 YENEEA.

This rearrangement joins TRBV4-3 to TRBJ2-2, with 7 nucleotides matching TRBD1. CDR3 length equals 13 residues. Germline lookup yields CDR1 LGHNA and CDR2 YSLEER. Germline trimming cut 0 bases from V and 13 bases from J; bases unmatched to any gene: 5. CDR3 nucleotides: TGCGCCAGCAGCCAAGAAGGGGGCCGGCCGCTGTTTTTT. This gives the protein CASSQEGGRPLFF.

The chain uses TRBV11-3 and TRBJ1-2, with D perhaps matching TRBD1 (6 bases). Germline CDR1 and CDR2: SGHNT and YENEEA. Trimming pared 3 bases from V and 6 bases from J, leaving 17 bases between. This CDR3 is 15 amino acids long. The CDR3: CASSLMAGGGDGYTF. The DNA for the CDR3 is TGTGCCAGCAGCTTGATGGCCGGGGGGGGCGATGGCTACACCTTC.